The 21 T cell receptor beta chains in this list originate from one sample, sequenced in a study of T cell repertoires in cytomegalovirus infection. From the reads, TCRdb called clonotypes with MiXCR, one entry per CDR3 protein. The sample records some 700,000 distinct CDR3 sequences, around 31% being singletons. For these receptors, no antigen is known. Sequencing was performed on cultured PBMCs, taken from culture after CMV antigen stimulation. The origin of the receptors is a human donor in good health (CMV status not recorded). Some clones in this sample may be carry-over from other donors' samples.

In regard to this clonotype: This sequence may be a read error, since a much larger clone differs from it by one base. This rearrangement joins TRBV11-2 to TRBJ2-3, with 7 bases lining up with TRBD2. Looked up from germline, CDR1 is SGHAT and CDR2 is FQNNGV. V lost 4 bases, J lost 4 bases, and 2 bases stayed unmatched. The CDR3 runs 13 residues. CDR3 nucleotides: TGTGCCAGCAGCTGGGGGGGTGCAGATACGCAGTATTTT. Its protein product is CASSWGGADTQYF.

This clonotype was counted a few times. V is TRBV27 and J is TRBJ1-5, with 8 positions matching TRBD1. J was trimmed by 7 bases and V by 5 bases; bases with no gene match: 10. CDR3 length equals 15 residues. Germline V gene sequence: CDR1 MNHEY, CDR2 SMNVEV (reference sequence). The CDR3 nucleotides read TGTGCCAGCAGTCGCGGGACAGGACGGGGGCAGCCCCAGCATTTT. Amino acids: CASSRGTGRGQPQHF.

This clonotype came up a few times. The chain carries TRBV20-1 and TRBJ2-7; D is uncertain. Germline values: CDR1 DFQATT, CDR2 SNEGSKA (reference sequence). The CDR3 has 11 amino acids. CDR3 sequence reads: CRPGPPYEQYF. The CDR3 DNA reads TGCAGACCGGGCCCCCCTTACGAGCAGTACTTC.

This clonotype was counted a single time. The V and J genes are TRBV7-9 and TRBJ1-1, with 7 positions matching TRBD1. The CDR3 is 14 residues long. Trimming at V came to 5 bases and at J to 4 bases, leaving 7 bases not matched to a gene. Germline CDR1 SEHNR, CDR2 FQNEAQ (reference sequence). The CDR3 sequence: CASSHEGAGTEAFF. DNA of the CDR3: TGTGCCAGCAGCCACGAGGGGGCGGGCACTGAAGCTTTCTTT.

The V gene is TRBV6-6, the J gene TRBJ1-1; D is unclear. There are 13 residues in the CDR3. The V gene's germline CDR1 is MNHNY and CDR2 SVGAGI (reference sequence). Trimming removed 2 bases from V and 4 bases from J, with 8 bases in between. The CDR3 DNA sequence: TGTGCCAGCAGTTACCGGCTCGGCACTGAAGCTTTCTTT. It encodes CASSYRLGTEAFF.

This clonotype was found once. A much larger clone sits a single nucleotide away, making a read error possible. The gene calls are TRBV7-2 and TRBJ2-2; no reliable D call. The CDR3 length is 13 residues. Deletions cut 4 bases from V and 4 bases from J, with 7 bases between. Germline V CDR1 and CDR2: SGHTA, FQGNSA. CDR3 protein: CASSSDFTGELFF. The CDR3 bases are TGTGCCAGCAGCTCCGACTTCACCGGGGAGCTGTTTTTT.

Remarks on this clonotype: Possible read error: a much larger clone is one base away. The chain recombines TRBV11-1 with TRBJ1-1, with a tentative D call TRBD1 (5 bases). Germline lookup yields CDR1 SGHAT and CDR2 FQDESV (reference sequence). This CDR3 contains 13 residues. Deletions cut 4 bases from V and 1 base from J, with 7 bases between. The DNA of the CDR3 is TGTGCCAGCAGCTGGGACGGGAACACTGAAGCTTTCTTT. Residues: CASSWDGNTEAFF.

The genes are TRBV20-1 and TRBJ2-7; 8 positions agree with TRBD2. Germline loops: CDR1 DFQATT, CDR2 SNEGSKA (reference sequence). This CDR3 is built from 16 residues. The junction had 11 bases not matched to a gene; V was cut back by 4 bases and J by 0 bases. Written as DNA, the CDR3 is TGCAGTGCTACCCTTAGCGGGATAGGCGACTCCTACGAGCAGTACTTC. As protein: CSATLSGIGDSYEQYF.

The chain links TRBV12-3 or TRBV12-4 to TRBJ2-1, with D unresolved. V gave up 2 bases and J gave up 3 bases, with 5 bases separating them. The CDR3 has 13 residues. CDR3 sequence reads: CASSLNYYNEQFF. The CDR3, as DNA: TGTGCCAGCAGTTTAAACTACTACAATGAGCAGTTCTTC.

V is TRBV15 and J is TRBJ2-3; TRBD2 matches at 10 bases. V was pared by 4 bases and J by 3 bases, with 7 bases of the junction left unmatched. The CDR3 loop spans 16 amino acids. The germline V gene has CDR1 LNHNV and CDR2 YYDKDF (reference sequence). The DNA for the CDR3 is TGTGCCACCAGCATATTAGCGGGGGGATGGACAGATACGCAGTATTTT. It specifies CATSILAGGWTDTQYF.

The chain employs TRBV7-2 and TRBJ2-1; TRBD2 aligns across 9 bases. From germline, CDR1 is SGHTA and CDR2 FQGNSA. The trim removed 5 bases at V and 3 bases at J, leaving 11 bases unmatched. The CDR3 extends over 17 amino acids. The CDR3 bases are TGTGCCAGCAGCCCAGGGCGAGGAGCGGGAGGCTACAATGAGCAGTTCTTC. Its translation is CASSPGRGAGGYNEQFF.

V and J are TRBV5-1 and TRBJ2-5; perhaps TRBD2 as D (5 bases). V was pared by 4 bases and J by 4 bases, with 11 bases between. Germline values: CDR1 SGHRS, CDR2 YFSETQ. This CDR3 has 13 residues. This CDR3 is CASSQLDGETQYF. The CDR3 bases are TGCGCCAGCAGCCAACTAGACGGAGAGACCCAGTACTTC. Full variable domain (remainder filled in from reference TRBV5-1 and TRBJ2-5): KAGVTQTPRYLIKTRGQQVTLSCSPISGHRSVSWYQQTPGQGLQFLFEYFSETQRNKGNFPGRFSGRQFSNSRSEMNVSTLELGDSALYLCASSQLDGETQYFGPGTRLLVL.

This clonotype was counted only a few times. The chain uses TRBV11-3 and TRBJ2-2; D may be TRBD1 (6 bases). There are 17 residues in the CDR3. The V end was cut by 5 bases, the J end by 0 bases, with 16 bases between. Per germline, CDR1 SGHNT and CDR2 YENEEA. The CDR3 bases are TGTGCCAGCAGCACGGTATCAGGGACAACGAACACCGGGGAGCTGTTTTTT. Encoded protein: CASSTVSGTTNTGELFF.

This sequence joins TRBV10-3 and TRBJ2-7; D is tentatively TRBD1 or TRBD2 (5 bases each). Germline CDR1 is ENHRY and CDR2 is SYGVKD. The V and J ends lost 10 bases and 5 bases respectively, with 21 bases between them. There are 14 residues in the CDR3. DNA for the CDR3: TGTGCCACCAACCGGGGCGGCGTAGGAGACGAGCAGTACTTC. Translation: CATNRGGVGDEQYF.

The chain uses TRBV7-6 and TRBJ2-1, with 8 bases matching TRBD2. CDR3 length equals 12 residues. V trimming: 4 bases; J trimming: 10 bases; junction bases outside the gene matches: 3. CDR1 is SGHVS and CDR2 is FNYEAQ in the germline V gene. DNA for the CDR3: TGTGCCAGCAGCTCCGGGACTAGAGAGCAGTTCTTC. This translates into CASSSGTREQFF.

The chain has TRBV20-1 and TRBJ2-2; no clear D gene. The V and J ends lost 5 bases and 3 bases respectively, with 13 bases between them. CDR1 and CDR2 from the germline V gene are DFQATT and SNEGSKA (reference sequence). This CDR3 region has 14 residues. CDR3 coding DNA: TGCAGTGCTCTTAAAGAGGTAGACACCGGGGAGCTGTTTTTT. Residues: CSALKEVDTGELFF.

This clonotype was counted only a few times. The chain is built from TRBV7-9 and TRBJ2-5; the match to TRBD1 covers 9 bases. The CDR3 covers 15 residues. CDR1 is SEHNR and CDR2 is FQNEAQ in the germline V gene (reference sequence). V was clipped by 7 bases and J by 0 bases; unmatched bases: 6. CDR3: CASNVGDRDQETQYF. CDR3 nucleotides: TGTGCCAGCAACGTAGGGGACAGGGACCAAGAGACCCAGTACTTC.

This clonotype was observed a handful of times. The chain carries TRBV7-2 and TRBJ2-5, with D possibly being TRBD1 or TRBD2 (7 bases each). The CDR3 is 15 residues long. Trimming shortened V by 7 bases and J by 7 bases, and 22 bases separated the two germline ends. Looked up from germline, CDR1 is SGHTA and CDR2 is FQGNSA. The DNA for the CDR3 is TGTGCCAGCATCCACGACAGGGAGGGAGGAGGGACCCAGTACTTC. Translation gives CASIHDREGGGTQYF.

The V gene is TRBV19, the J gene TRBJ2-7, with unresolved D. This CDR3 region has 12 residues. Trimming pared 5 bases from V and 5 bases from J, leaving 10 bases between. Germline V lookup: CDR1 LNHDA, CDR2 SQIVND (reference sequence). Here the CDR3 reads CASSEGKDEQYF. The CDR3 DNA follows: TGTGCCAGTAGTGAAGGGAAAGACGAGCAGTACTTC.

This clonotype was seen ten or more times. The chain employs TRBV7-2 and TRBJ1-3, with 7 bases aligning to TRBD1. After removal of 4 bases from V and 0 bases from J, the junction contained 3 bases not matched to a gene. Germline loops: CDR1 SGHTA, CDR2 FQGNSA. This CDR3 contains 15 residues. CDR3 residues: CASSSWDSSGNTIYF. In nucleotides, the CDR3 is TGTGCCAGCAGCTCGTGGGACAGCTCTGGAAACACCATATATTTT.

This clonotype was recorded once. The chain couples TRBV12-3 or TRBV12-4 to TRBJ2-3, with TRBD1 identical over 8 bases. This CDR3 comprises 15 residues. With 5 bases clipped from V and 4 bases from J, the junction kept 8 bases outside the gene matches. The DNA for the CDR3 is TGTGCCAGCAGTCGTGGACAGGGACGGGCAGATACGCAGTATTTT. Protein: CASSRGQGRADTQYF.